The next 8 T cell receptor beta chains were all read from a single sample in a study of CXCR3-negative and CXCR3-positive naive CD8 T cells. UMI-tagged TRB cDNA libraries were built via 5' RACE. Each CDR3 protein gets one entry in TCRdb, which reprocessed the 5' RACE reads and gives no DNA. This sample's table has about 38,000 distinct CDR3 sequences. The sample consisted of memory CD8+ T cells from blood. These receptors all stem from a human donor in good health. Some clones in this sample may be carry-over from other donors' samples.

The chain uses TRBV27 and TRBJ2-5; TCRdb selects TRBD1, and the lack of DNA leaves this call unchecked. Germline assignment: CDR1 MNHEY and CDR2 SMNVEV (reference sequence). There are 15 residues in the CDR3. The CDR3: CASSHHRDLQETQYF.

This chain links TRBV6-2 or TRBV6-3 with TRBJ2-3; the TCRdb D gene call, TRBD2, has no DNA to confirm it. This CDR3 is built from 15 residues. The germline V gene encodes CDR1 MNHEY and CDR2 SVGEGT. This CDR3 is CASSSGTSDTDTQYF.

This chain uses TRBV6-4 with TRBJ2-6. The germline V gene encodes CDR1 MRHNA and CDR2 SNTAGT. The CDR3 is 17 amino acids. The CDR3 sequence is CASSDSGASGGANVLTF.

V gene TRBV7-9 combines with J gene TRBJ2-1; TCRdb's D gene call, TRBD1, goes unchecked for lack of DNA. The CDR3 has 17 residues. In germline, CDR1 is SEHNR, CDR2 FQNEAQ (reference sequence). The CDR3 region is CASSLVGVSTGQREQFF.

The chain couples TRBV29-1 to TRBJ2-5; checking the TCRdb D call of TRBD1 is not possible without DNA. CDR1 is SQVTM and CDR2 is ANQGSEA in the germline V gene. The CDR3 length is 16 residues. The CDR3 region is CSVEDRDRRFQETQYF.

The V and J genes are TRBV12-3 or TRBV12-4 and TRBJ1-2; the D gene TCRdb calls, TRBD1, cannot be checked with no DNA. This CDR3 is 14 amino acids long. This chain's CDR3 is CASRKTGEANGYTF.

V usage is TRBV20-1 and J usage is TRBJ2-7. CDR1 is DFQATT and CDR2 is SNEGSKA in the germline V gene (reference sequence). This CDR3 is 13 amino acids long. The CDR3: CSASRGPTYEQYF.

CDR3 region: CASSPGVGENTEAFF. This rearrangement joins TRBV7-3 to TRBJ1-1; the D call of TRBD1 rests on TCRdb alone, since no DNA is present to check it. Germline CDR1 and CDR2: SGHTA and FQGTGA. The CDR3 covers 15 residues.